The next 19 T cell receptor beta chains were all read from a single sample in a study of monozygotic twins with inflammatory bowel disease. TCRdb processed the 5' RACE reads again and assigns one entry to each CDR3 protein, with no DNA. The sample table includes around 450,000 distinct CDR3 sequences. Sequences were obtained from blood. Source of these receptors: a human donor with ulcerative colitis or Crohn's disease, or a healthy co-twin of an affected twin (not recorded which).

The chain couples TRBV4-2 to TRBJ2-3; TCRdb proposes TRBD2, but this gene call is untestable without DNA. The CDR3 covers 16 residues. CDR1 and CDR2 from the germline V gene are LGHNA and YNFKEQ. The CDR3 protein is CASSQEVAGGADTQYF.

The chain couples TRBV2 to TRBJ2-1; TCRdb's assignment of TRBD1 cannot be checked, as there is no DNA. From germline, CDR1 is SNHLY and CDR2 FYNNEI. CDR3 length: 15 amino acids. The CDR3 is CASSKGGIGVGEQFF.

The rearrangement links TRBV6-2 or TRBV6-3 to TRBJ2-7; absent DNA, TCRdb's TRBD2 call cannot be checked. This CDR3 is 18 amino acids long. CDR1 and CDR2 from the germline V gene are MNHEY and SVGEGT. The CDR3 here is CASSYGRTSGRVSNEQYF.

The gene calls are TRBV7-8 and TRBJ1-3. Germline-derived CDR1 and CDR2 are SGHVS and FQNEAQ. The CDR3 is made up of 13 amino acids. This CDR3 reads CASSTYSGNTIYF. Combining the CDR3 with reference TRBV7-8 and TRBJ1-3 gives the whole variable domain GAGVSQSPRYKVAKRGQDVALRCDPISGHVSLFWYQQALGQGPEFLTYFQNEAQLDKSGLPSDRFFAERPEGSVSTLKIQRTQQEDSAVYLCASSTYSGNTIYFGEGSWLTVV.

This rearrangement joins TRBV20-1 to TRBJ1-2. Germline CDR1 and CDR2: DFQATT and SNEGSKA (reference sequence). The CDR3 has 12 residues. The CDR3 loop reads CSATSANYGYTF.

This chain's CDR3 is CASSLGEADTQYF. The chain employs TRBV7-6 and TRBJ2-3; TCRdb's D call of TRBD2 is untestable without DNA. CDR1 and CDR2 from the germline V gene are SGHVS and FNYEAQ. CDR3 size: 13 residues.

V gene TRBV9 combines with J gene TRBJ1-3. Germline CDR1 is SGDLS and CDR2 is YYNGEE. The CDR3 extends over 15 amino acids. The CDR3 region is CASSVATGNGNTIYF.

This rearrangement joins TRBV18 to TRBJ1-4; TCRdb names TRBD1, which stays unverified in the absence of DNA. Germline V CDR1 and CDR2: KGHSH, LQKENI. This CDR3 comprises 14 residues. The CDR3 is CASSPLRAGEKLFF.

The rearrangement links TRBV5-1 to TRBJ1-1; the TCRdb D gene call, TRBD1, has no DNA to confirm it. This CDR3 is 17 amino acids long. Per germline, CDR1 SGHRS and CDR2 YFSETQ. CDR3 sequence: CASSLGPTGGGFTEAFF.

The rearrangement joins TRBV5-1 to TRBJ2-1; TCRdb calls TRBD1, which cannot be checked without DNA. This CDR3 region has 14 residues. Per germline, CDR1 SGHRS and CDR2 YFSETQ. CDR3: CASSLVSDGREQFF.

The chain recombines TRBV10-3 with TRBJ2-5. CDR3 length: 12 amino acids. Germline V lookup: CDR1 ENHRY, CDR2 SYGVKD. CDR3 sequence reads: CAIGDSQETQYF.

The rearrangement links TRBV10-3 to TRBJ2-3; TCRdb outputs TRBD2, but without DNA this stays unchecked. Germline lookup yields CDR1 ENHRY and CDR2 SYGVKD. The CDR3 sequence is 17 residues long. This chain's CDR3 is CAISEGASGSARDTQYF.

V is TRBV5-6 and J is TRBJ2-3; TCRdb's assignment of TRBD2 cannot be checked, as there is no DNA. This CDR3 is 17 amino acids long. CDR1 and CDR2 (germline): SGHDT, YYEEEE. The CDR3 protein is CASSLRTSGRATDTQYF.

V gene TRBV7-3 combines with J gene TRBJ1-4; the D call of TRBD1 rests on TCRdb alone, since no DNA is present to check it. This CDR3 has 13 residues. Germline-derived CDR1 and CDR2 are SGHTA and FQGTGA. This CDR3 reads CASSRTGGEKLFF.

The chain links TRBV25-1 to TRBJ1-3; TCRdb proposes TRBD1, but this gene call is untestable without DNA. CDR1 and CDR2 from the germline V gene are MGHDK and SYGVNS. This CDR3 is 19 amino acids long. CDR3 loop: CASSAPDRASLYSGNTIYF.

The V gene is TRBV11-2, the J gene TRBJ2-5; there is no DNA to check the TCRdb D call of TRBD2. The germline V gene has CDR1 SGHAT and CDR2 FQNNGV. The CDR3 totals 18 residues. CDR3 protein: CASSLVSSGGPTQETQYF.

The rearrangement uses TRBV3-1 and TRBJ1-4; TCRdb's assignment of TRBD1 cannot be checked, as there is no DNA. Germline CDR1 LGHDT, CDR2 YNNKEL (reference sequence). This CDR3 is 13 amino acids long. The CDR3 here is CASSQNRNEKLFF.

V usage is TRBV19 and J usage is TRBJ2-1; TCRdb names TRBD2, which stays unverified in the absence of DNA. The CDR3 has 14 amino acids. The germline CDR1 and CDR2 sequences are LNHDA and SQIVND (reference sequence). The chain's CDR3 is CASGTSWAYNEQFF.

The V and J genes are TRBV20-1 and TRBJ2-7; TCRdb's assignment of TRBD2 cannot be checked, as there is no DNA. CDR3 size: 15 residues. Germline values: CDR1 DFQATT, CDR2 SNEGSKA (reference sequence). This CDR3 reads CSARGGTSGSYEQYF.